By frequency in the sample, the clone carrying this TCR beta chain is medium-sized. Its antigen is still unknown. The record originates from a study of shared clonotypes between healthy human individuals. Findings of the study overall: Among donors, sharing of clonotypes was expected to be affected by sequencing depth. Shared clonotypes: roughly 4.7% naive CD4, about 3.5% naive CD8, around 2.2% memory CD4, under 0.45% memory CD8.

V was pared by 6 bases and J by 4 bases, with 5 bases of the junction left unmatched. Germline CDR1 MDHEN, CDR2 SYDVKM. The CDR3 has 13 residues. The study drew its donors from healthy HIV-negative adults without recent acute infections or vaccinations. Replicate PCRs for sorted subsets used around 200 ng DNA; this equaled around 28,000 T cell genomes. Libraries were prepared by immunoSEQ multiplex PCR; TCRdb keeps only in-frame clonotypes and omits some of them. The data contain about 680,000 clones, over 65% of them seen just once; the ten biggest clones take up less than 2%. This TCR was sampled from a woman aged 30 to 39 in good health. The sample was memory CD4+ T cells sorted from blood. Subset given: CD45RA-negative fraction. The chain is built from TRBV28 and TRBJ1-1, with 7 bases matching TRBD1. The CDR3 nucleotides are TGTGCCAGCAGGACAGGGTGGATCACTGAAGCTTTCTTT. As protein: CASRTGWITEAFF. Full variable domain (rest looked up from reference TRBV28 and TRBJ1-1): DVKVTQSSRYLVKRTGEKVFLECVQDMDHENMFWYRQDPGLGLRLIYFSYDVKMKEKGDIPEGYSVSREKKERFSLILESASTNQTSMYLCASRTGWITEAFFGQGTRLTVV.